This is a list of T cell receptor beta chains from one sample in a study of sequential checkpoint blockade in melanoma. The repertoire was sequenced with immunoSEQ multiplex PCR; TCRdb's copy has only in-frame clones and lacks some. Among 5,000 to 7,500 clones listed, around 21% were seen once. Sequenced material: tumor tissue (inferred from file names), taken from a patient given nivolumab and ipilimumab in sequence. Receptors originate from a human donor with melanoma. The CDR3 runs from the conserved cysteine through the conserved F or W. Fields, in order: D gene, J gene, V gene, CDR3 protein. A D gene is named only where the DNA matches it firmly.

d_call: TRBD1; j_call: TRBJ1-1; v_call: TRBV6-8; cdr3_aa: CASRPGTGGARSLNTEAFF
d_call: TRBD2; j_call: TRBJ2-1; v_call: TRBV12-5; cdr3_aa: CASGLRLAGKLNEQFF
d_call: .; j_call: TRBJ2-5; v_call: TRBV30; cdr3_aa: CAWSAAGETQYF
d_call: TRBD2; j_call: TRBJ2-7; v_call: TRBV6-8; cdr3_aa: CASSIQREGWYEQYF
d_call: TRBD2; j_call: TRBJ2-2; v_call: TRBV23-1; cdr3_aa: CASSQQLATPNTGELFF
d_call: TRBD1; j_call: TRBJ1-5; v_call: TRBV6-8; cdr3_aa: CASSQGGGNQPQHF
d_call: .; j_call: TRBJ1-2; v_call: TRBV6-8; cdr3_aa: CASSYSQTFGGKENGYTF
d_call: .; j_call: TRBJ2-1; v_call: TRBV28; cdr3_aa: CASSLSGGWNEQFF
d_call: .; j_call: TRBJ1-1; v_call: TRBV9; cdr3_aa: CASSNRQARGRVGEAFF
d_call: TRBD1; j_call: TRBJ1-4; v_call: TRBV11-3; cdr3_aa: CASSHLDKGQGKRKLFF
d_call: TRBD2; j_call: TRBJ2-3; v_call: TRBV6-8; cdr3_aa: CASSPGLAGSDTQYF
d_call: TRBD2; j_call: TRBJ2-3; v_call: TRBV5-1; cdr3_aa: CASSPSLGLAGVGTSTDTQYF
d_call: .; j_call: TRBJ2-7; v_call: TRBV9; cdr3_aa: CASSVSTRSHVEQYF
d_call: TRBD1; j_call: TRBJ2-3; v_call: TRBV5-1; cdr3_aa: CASSLSDRVQRDTQYF
d_call: .; j_call: TRBJ1-1; v_call: TRBV6-8; cdr3_aa: CASKGVPGTEAFF
d_call: TRBD2; j_call: TRBJ2-7; v_call: TRBV18; cdr3_aa: CASSPEAAGGGDEQYF
d_call: .; j_call: TRBJ2-5; v_call: TRBV11-3; cdr3_aa: CASSLHGTVQETQYF
d_call: .; j_call: TRBJ2-5; v_call: TRBV18; cdr3_aa: CASSRDNLRETQYF
d_call: TRBD2; j_call: TRBJ2-7; v_call: TRBV6-8; cdr3_aa: CASSVPRALAGAYEQYF
d_call: .; j_call: TRBJ1-1; v_call: TRBV6-8; cdr3_aa: CASSDSGRLNTEAFF
d_call: TRBD2; j_call: TRBJ2-5; v_call: TRBV11-3; cdr3_aa: CASSYWTSGLYQETQYF
d_call: .; j_call: TRBJ1-3; v_call: TRBV4-1; cdr3_aa: CASSRDSSSGNTIYF
d_call: .; j_call: TRBJ2-4; v_call: TRBV9; cdr3_aa: CASSESYKNIQYF
d_call: TRBD1; j_call: TRBJ1-1; v_call: TRBV6-8; cdr3_aa: CASSTGGTEAFF
d_call: TRBD2; j_call: TRBJ2-3; v_call: TRBV9; cdr3_aa: CASSVASGSRDTQYF
d_call: .; j_call: TRBJ2-3; v_call: TRBV6-8; cdr3_aa: CASSYRRRSTDTQYF
d_call: TRBD1; j_call: TRBJ2-5; v_call: TRBV11-3; cdr3_aa: CASSLNGQGDLETQYF
d_call: .; j_call: TRBJ2-7; v_call: TRBV6-8; cdr3_aa: CARAKRRPGEQYF
d_call: .; j_call: TRBJ1-1; v_call: TRBV6-8; cdr3_aa: CASSGRLNTEAFF
d_call: .; j_call: TRBJ1-1; v_call: TRBV11-3; cdr3_aa: CASSLDLGRRMNTEAFF
d_call: .; j_call: TRBJ1-2; v_call: TRBV9; cdr3_aa: CASTRASYGYTF
d_call: .; j_call: TRBJ2-1; v_call: TRBV10-3; cdr3_aa: CAITLWTCYNEQFF